The next 17 T cell receptor beta chains were all read from a single sample in a study of cytomegalovirus exposure and HLA in healthy donors. The study ran its PCR with 60 Vbeta and 13 Jbeta primers. Sequencing was performed with immunoSEQ multiplex PCR; in TCRdb, only in-frame clones are kept and a portion is missing. The sample contains under 150,000 clones, around 72% of which appear only once. The sequenced sample consisted of PBMCs. The receptors were sampled from a human donor in good health.

This clone was seen once. The V gene is TRBV10-3, the J gene TRBJ2-7, with 13 bases lining up with TRBD2. The J segment lost 0 bases and the V segment lost 10 bases, leaving 6 bases of the junction unmatched. The CDR3 runs to 15 residues. The germline CDR1 and CDR2 sequences are ENHRY and SYGVKD. In DNA, the CDR3 is TGTGCCACCGGACTAGCGGGAGACCTCTCCTACGAGCAGTACTTC. Protein product: CATGLAGDLSYEQYF.

J is TRBJ1-1 and V is TRBV4-1, with D maybe TRBD1 (6 bases). Trimming cost V 4 bases and J 1 base, with 16 bases left between them. The CDR3 runs to 16 residues. From germline, CDR1 is MGHRA and CDR2 YSYEKL. CDR3 residues: CASSRAPGTTNTEAFF. The CDR3 coding sequence is TGCGCCAGCAGCCGCGCCCCCGGGACAACGAACACTGAAGCTTTCTTT.

This clone was seen more than once but under ten times. This chain joins TRBV15 and TRBJ1-5; 7 nucleotides line up with TRBD1. The CDR3 is 13 residues long. V lost 4 bases and J lost 9; bases outside the gene matches: 6. CDR1 is LNHNV and CDR2 is YYDKDF in the germline V gene (reference sequence). CDR3 DNA: TGTGCCACCAGCAACAGGGGAATTGGGCCCCAGCATTTT. Translating gives CATSNRGIGPQHF.

Concerning this clone itself: Other DNA sequences from this sample encode an identical CDR3 as well. The CDR3 DNA follows: TGTGCCAGCAGTTACTCTCCGGGGGGCTACGAGCAGTACTTC. Amino acids: CASSYSPGGYEQYF. The gene calls are TRBV6-5 and TRBJ2-7, with TRBD2 matching over 7 bases. The CDR3 runs 14 residues. The V segment lost 0 bases and the J segment 3 bases; nucleotides outside the gene matches: 2. Germline loops: CDR1 MNHEY, CDR2 SVGAGI.

This chain connects TRBV6-1 to TRBJ2-7; D is possibly TRBD2 (6 bases). Germline assignment: CDR1 MNHNS and CDR2 SASEGT. Trimming stripped 1 base from V and 7 bases from J, with 14 bases between. This CDR3 has 14 amino acids. CDR3 DNA: TGTGCCAGCAGTGAAGTCGGCGGGGTCGGGGAGCAGTACTTC. Encoded protein: CASSEVGGVGEQYF.

The rearrangement uses TRBV29-1 and TRBJ2-5; perhaps TRBD1 as D (8 bases). The CDR3 consists of 13 residues. V lost 6 bases and J lost 3, with 14 bases in between. CDR1 and CDR2 (germline): SQVTM, ANQGSEA. CDR3 residues: CSVAQGGEETQYF. CDR3 in DNA: TGCAGCGTCGCACAGGGGGGGGAAGAGACCCAGTACTTC.

This clone has a single count. The chain is built from TRBV11-2 and TRBJ2-5; a weak D match, TRBD2 (6 bases). With 5 bases removed from V and 5 bases from J, the gap between germline ends came to 18 bases. CDR1 and CDR2 (germline): SGHAT, FQNNGV. The CDR3 consists of 15 residues. CDR3 sequence: CASSPGGQFAETQYF. In DNA form, the CDR3 reads TGTGCCAGCAGCCCCGGGGGTCAATTCGCCGAGACCCAGTACTTC.

Comment on this clone: One end of the junction is discordant with germline, which a read error may explain. The chain has TRBV4-1 and TRBJ2-5, with D maybe TRBD1 (6 bases). Germline CDR1 reads MGHRA; CDR2 reads YSYEKL. This CDR3 is 17 amino acids long. Here the CDR3 DNA reads TGCGCCAGCAGCGAAGAACCCCCCTCGAGGGGGCAAGAGACCCAGTACTTC. Residues: CASSEEPPSRGQETQYF.

The chain employs TRBV14 and TRBJ1-1; 10 bases match TRBD1. Looked up from germline, CDR1 is SGHDN and CDR2 is FVKESK. The length of the CDR3 is 15 residues. J gave up 8 bases and V 5 bases, and 11 bases lay outside the gene matches. CDR3 sequence reads: CASSFRQGARGEAFF. The CDR3 region has the DNA TGTGCCAGCAGCTTTCGACAGGGGGCGAGAGGGGAAGCTTTCTTT.

V usage is TRBV27 and J usage is TRBJ1-5; 10 bases map to TRBD1. This CDR3 is built from 13 residues. The V and J ends lost 8 bases and 7 bases, in that order; junction bases with no gene match: 5. The germline V gene encodes CDR1 MNHEY and CDR2 SMNVEV (reference sequence). This CDR3 is CASPTGGEQPQHF. For the CDR3, the DNA is TGTGCCAGCCCGACAGGGGGCGAACAGCCCCAGCATTTT.

V is TRBV18 and J is TRBJ2-7, with TRBD1 matching over 9 bases. CDR1 and CDR2 (germline): KGHSH, LQKENI. This CDR3 comprises 15 residues. With 0 bases clipped from V and 1 base from J, the junction kept 1 base outside the gene matches. CDR3 DNA sequence: TGTGCCAGCTCACCACCCGGGACAGGGTCCTACGAGCAGTACTTC. This codes for CASSPPGTGSYEQYF.

In this sample, this clone turned up a few times. This CDR3 is also generated by other DNA sequences in the sample. The CDR3 region is CASSQDGGEQYF. The CDR3 DNA sequence: TGCGCCAGCAGCCAGGACGGGGGGGAGCAGTACTTC. This sequence joins TRBV4-1 and TRBJ2-7; 7 nucleotides agree with TRBD2. V lost 3 bases and J lost 7; bases outside the gene matches: 3. Germline V gene data show CDR1 as MGHRA and CDR2 as YSYEKL. The CDR3 sequence is 12 residues long.

The chain has TRBV7-8 and TRBJ1-2; 9 bases agree with TRBD1. CDR3 length: 18 residues. The trim removed 0 bases at V and 3 bases at J, leaving 11 bases unmatched. From germline, CDR1 is SGHVS and CDR2 FQNEAQ. The CDR3 loop reads CASSLAVGQGPGDYGYTF. CDR3 bases: TGTGCCAGCAGCTTAGCTGTGGGACAGGGTCCCGGCGACTATGGCTACACCTTC.

The sample holds a few counts of this clone. The genes are TRBV7-6 and TRBJ2-5, with 8 bases identical to TRBD2. The V gene's germline CDR1 is SGHVS and CDR2 FNYEAQ. V lost 2 bases to trimming and J lost 5 bases; unmatched junction nucleotides: 13. The CDR3 runs 17 residues. CDR3 in amino acids: CASSLSPRGGKRETQYF. DNA of the CDR3: TGTGCCAGCAGCTTATCCCCCCGCGGGGGGAAGCGCGAGACCCAGTACTTC.

The V call is TRBV4-1, the J call TRBJ1-1, with a possible D match to TRBD1 (5 bases). Per the germline V gene, CDR1 is MGHRA and CDR2 is YSYEKL. Trimming removed 4 bases at V and 5 bases at J, with 17 bases between. The CDR3 sequence is 15 residues long. The CDR3 sequence: CASSLTRQGWTEAFF. In DNA, the CDR3 is TGCGCCAGCAGCCTCACGAGGCAGGGTTGGACTGAAGCTTTCTTT.

This chain connects TRBV11-2 to TRBJ1-1; D is possibly TRBD1 (5 bases). Per the germline V gene, CDR1 is SGHAT and CDR2 is FQNNGV. V lost 5 bases, J lost 1 base, and 14 bases lay in between. The CDR3 consists of 15 residues. CDR3 in amino acids: CASSLQSRGNTEAFF. The DNA of the CDR3 is TGTGCCAGCAGCCTTCAATCAAGGGGGAACACTGAAGCTTTCTTT.

The rearrangement links TRBV13 to TRBJ1-2; D remains ambiguous. With 4 bases removed from V and 5 bases from J, the gap between germline ends came to 17 bases. CDR1 is PRHDT and CDR2 is FYEKMQ in the germline V gene (reference sequence). The CDR3 is made up of 15 amino acids. CDR3: CASSSSRGVRYGYTF. The CDR3 nucleotides read TGTGCCAGCAGCTCCTCACGCGGGGTGCGGTATGGCTACACCTTC.